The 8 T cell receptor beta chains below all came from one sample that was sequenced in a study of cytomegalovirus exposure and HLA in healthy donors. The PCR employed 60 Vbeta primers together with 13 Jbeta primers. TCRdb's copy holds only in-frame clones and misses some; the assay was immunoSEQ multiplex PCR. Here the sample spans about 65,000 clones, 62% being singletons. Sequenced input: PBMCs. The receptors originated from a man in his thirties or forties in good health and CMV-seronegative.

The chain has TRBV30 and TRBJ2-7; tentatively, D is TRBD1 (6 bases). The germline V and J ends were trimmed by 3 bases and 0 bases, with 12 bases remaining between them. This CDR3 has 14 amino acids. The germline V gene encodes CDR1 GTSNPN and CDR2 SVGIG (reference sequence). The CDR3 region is CAWRGALSSYEQYF. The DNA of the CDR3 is TGTGCCTGGAGGGGGGCACTTAGCTCCTACGAGCAGTACTTC.

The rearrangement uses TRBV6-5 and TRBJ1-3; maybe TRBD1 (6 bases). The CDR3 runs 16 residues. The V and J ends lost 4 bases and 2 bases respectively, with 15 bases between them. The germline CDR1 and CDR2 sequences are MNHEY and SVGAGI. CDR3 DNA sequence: TGTGCCAGCAGTTCAGGACAGCTTCTGGCTGGAAACACCATATATTTT. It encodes CASSSGQLLAGNTIYF.

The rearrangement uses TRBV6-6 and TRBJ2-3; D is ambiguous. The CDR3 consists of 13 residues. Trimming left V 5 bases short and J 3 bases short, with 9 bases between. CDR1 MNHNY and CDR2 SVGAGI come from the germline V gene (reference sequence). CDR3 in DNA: TGTGCCAGCAGTCCTCTTCGGACAGATACGCAGTATTTT. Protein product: CASSPLRTDTQYF.

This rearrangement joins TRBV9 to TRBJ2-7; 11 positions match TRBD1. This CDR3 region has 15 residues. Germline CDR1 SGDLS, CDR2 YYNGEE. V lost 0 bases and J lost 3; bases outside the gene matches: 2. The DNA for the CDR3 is TGTGCCAGCAGCGTAGGGGACAGGGGGAACTACGAGCAGTACTTC. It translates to CASSVGDRGNYEQYF.

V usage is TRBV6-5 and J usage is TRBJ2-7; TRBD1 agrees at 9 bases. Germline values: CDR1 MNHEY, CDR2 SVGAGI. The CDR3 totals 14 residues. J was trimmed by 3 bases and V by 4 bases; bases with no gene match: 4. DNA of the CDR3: TGTGCCAGCAGTTTTTACAGGGGGCGCTACGAGCAGTACTTC. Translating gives CASSFYRGRYEQYF.

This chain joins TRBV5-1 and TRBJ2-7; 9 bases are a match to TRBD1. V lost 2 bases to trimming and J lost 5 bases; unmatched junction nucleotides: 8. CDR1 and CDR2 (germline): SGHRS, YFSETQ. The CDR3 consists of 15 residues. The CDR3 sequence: CASSFRGTGTDEQYF. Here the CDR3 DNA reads TGCGCCAGCAGCTTTCGTGGGACAGGGACCGACGAGCAGTACTTC.

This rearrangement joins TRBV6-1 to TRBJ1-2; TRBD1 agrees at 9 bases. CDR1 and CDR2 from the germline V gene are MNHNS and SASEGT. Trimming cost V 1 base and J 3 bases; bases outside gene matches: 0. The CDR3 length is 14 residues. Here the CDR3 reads CASSEGDRDYGYTF. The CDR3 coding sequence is TGTGCCAGCAGTGAAGGGGACAGGGACTATGGCTACACCTTC.

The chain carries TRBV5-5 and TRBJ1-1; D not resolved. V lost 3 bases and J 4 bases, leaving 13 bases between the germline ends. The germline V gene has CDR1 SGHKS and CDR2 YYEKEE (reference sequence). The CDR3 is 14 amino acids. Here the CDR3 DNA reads TGTGCCAGCAGCTCGGGAGACGGATTCACTGAAGCTTTCTTT. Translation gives CASSSGDGFTEAFF.